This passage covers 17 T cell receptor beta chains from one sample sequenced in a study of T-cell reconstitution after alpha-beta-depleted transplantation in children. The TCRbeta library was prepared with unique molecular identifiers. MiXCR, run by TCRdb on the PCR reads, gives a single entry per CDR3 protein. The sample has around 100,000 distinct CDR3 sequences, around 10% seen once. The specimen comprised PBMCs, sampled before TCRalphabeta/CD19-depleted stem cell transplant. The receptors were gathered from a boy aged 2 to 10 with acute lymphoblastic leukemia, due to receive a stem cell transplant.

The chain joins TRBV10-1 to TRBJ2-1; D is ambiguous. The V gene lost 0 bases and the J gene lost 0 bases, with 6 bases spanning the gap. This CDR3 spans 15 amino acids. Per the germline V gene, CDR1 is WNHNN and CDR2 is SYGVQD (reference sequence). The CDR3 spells CASSESKFSYNEQFF. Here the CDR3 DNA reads TGCGCCAGCAGTGAGTCGAAGTTCTCCTACAATGAGCAGTTCTTC.

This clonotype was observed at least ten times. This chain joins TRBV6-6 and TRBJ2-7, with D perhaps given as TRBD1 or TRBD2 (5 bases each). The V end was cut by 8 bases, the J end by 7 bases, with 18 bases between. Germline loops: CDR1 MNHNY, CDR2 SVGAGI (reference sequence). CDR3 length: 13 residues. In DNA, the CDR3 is TGTGCCAGCGGGGACCCTCAAGTGTGGGAGCAGTACTTC. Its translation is CASGDPQVWEQYF.

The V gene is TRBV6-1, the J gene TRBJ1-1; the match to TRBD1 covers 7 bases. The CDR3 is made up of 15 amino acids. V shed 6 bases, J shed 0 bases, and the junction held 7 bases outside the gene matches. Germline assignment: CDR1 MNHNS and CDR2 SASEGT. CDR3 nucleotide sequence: TGTGCCAGCAGAGAGGGGGACAGCATGAACACTGAAGCTTTCTTT. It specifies CASREGDSMNTEAFF.

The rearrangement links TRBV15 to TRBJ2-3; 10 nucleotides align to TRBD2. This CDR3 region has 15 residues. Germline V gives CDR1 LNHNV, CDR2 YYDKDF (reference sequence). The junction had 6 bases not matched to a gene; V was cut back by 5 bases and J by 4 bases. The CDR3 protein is CATSGASGGPDTQYF. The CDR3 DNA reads TGTGCCACCAGCGGGGCTAGCGGGGGACCAGATACGCAGTATTTT.

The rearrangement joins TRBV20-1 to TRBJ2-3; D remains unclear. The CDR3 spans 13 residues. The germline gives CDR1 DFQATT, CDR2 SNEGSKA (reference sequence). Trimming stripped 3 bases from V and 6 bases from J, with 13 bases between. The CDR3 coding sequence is TGCAGTGCTAGCCTGACTGGAGTGGATACGCAGTATTTT. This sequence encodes CSASLTGVDTQYF.

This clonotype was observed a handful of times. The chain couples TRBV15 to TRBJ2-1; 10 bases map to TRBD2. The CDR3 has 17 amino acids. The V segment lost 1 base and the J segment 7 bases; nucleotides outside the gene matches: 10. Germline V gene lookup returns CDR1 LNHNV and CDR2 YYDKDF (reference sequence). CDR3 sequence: CATSRGNSGRWENEQFF. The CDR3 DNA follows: TGTGCCACCAGCAGAGGGAATAGCGGGAGGTGGGAAAATGAGCAGTTCTTC.

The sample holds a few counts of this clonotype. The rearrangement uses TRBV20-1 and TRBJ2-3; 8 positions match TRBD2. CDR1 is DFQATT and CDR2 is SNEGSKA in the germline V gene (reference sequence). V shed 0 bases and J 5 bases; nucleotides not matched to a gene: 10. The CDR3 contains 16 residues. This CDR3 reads CSARDLRSGSLDTQYF. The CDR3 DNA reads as TGCAGTGCTAGAGATCTAAGGAGCGGGAGTCTAGATACGCAGTATTTT.

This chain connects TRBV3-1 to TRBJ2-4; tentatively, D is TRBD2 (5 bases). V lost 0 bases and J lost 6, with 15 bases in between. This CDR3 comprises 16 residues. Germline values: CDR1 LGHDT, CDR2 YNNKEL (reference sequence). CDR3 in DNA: TGTGCCAGCAGCCAAGACCCTTCCGGGGATTCAAACATTCAGTACTTC. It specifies CASSQDPSGDSNIQYF.

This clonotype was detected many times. CDR3 sequence: CASSGQGSGYNSPLHF. CDR3 DNA sequence: TGTGCCAGCAGTGGACAGGGTTCGGGATATAATTCACCCCTCCACTTT. This rearrangement joins TRBV6-1 to TRBJ1-6, with 7 positions matching TRBD1. Germline CDR1 reads MNHNS; CDR2 reads SASEGT. There are 16 residues in the CDR3. The J segment lost 4 bases and the V segment lost 4 bases, leaving 7 bases of the junction unmatched.

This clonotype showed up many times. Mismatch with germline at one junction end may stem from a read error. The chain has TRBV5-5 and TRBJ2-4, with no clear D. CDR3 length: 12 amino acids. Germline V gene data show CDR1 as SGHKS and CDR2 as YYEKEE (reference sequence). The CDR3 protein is CASSFAVDIQYF. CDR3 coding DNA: TGTGCTAGCAGCTTCGCGGTGGACATTCAGTACTTC.

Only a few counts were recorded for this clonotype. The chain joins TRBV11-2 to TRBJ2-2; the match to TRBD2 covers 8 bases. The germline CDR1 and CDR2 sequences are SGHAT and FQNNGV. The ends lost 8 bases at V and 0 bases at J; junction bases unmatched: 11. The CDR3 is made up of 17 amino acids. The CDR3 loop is CASRIRTSPTNTGELFF. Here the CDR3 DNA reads TGTGCCAGCCGAATTCGGACTAGCCCGACGAACACCGGGGAGCTGTTTTTT. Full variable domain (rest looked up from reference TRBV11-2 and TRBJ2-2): EAGVAQSPRYKIIEKRQSVAFWCNPISGHATLYWYQQILGQGPKLLIQFQNNGVVDDSQLPKDRFSAERLKGVDSTLKIQPAKLEDSAVYLCASRIRTSPTNTGELFFGEGSRLTVL.

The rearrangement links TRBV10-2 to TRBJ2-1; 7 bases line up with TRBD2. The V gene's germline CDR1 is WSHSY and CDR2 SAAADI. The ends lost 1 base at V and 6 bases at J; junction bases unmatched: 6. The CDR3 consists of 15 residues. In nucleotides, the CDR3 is TGCGCCAGCAGTGAGTGGACTAGAAGGGGCAATGAGCAGTTCTTC. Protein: CASSEWTRRGNEQFF.

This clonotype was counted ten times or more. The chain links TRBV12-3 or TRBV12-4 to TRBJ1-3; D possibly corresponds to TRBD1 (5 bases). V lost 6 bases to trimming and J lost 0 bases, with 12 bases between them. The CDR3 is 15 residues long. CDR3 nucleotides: TGTGCCAGCAGCCAACAGGTTTTCTCTGGAAACACCATATATTTT. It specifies CASSQQVFSGNTIYF.

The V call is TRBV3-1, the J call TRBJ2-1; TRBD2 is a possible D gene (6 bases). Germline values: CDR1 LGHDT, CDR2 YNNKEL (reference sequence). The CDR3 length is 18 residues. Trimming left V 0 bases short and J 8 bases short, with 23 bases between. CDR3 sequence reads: CASSQDDPGTPSTYEQFF. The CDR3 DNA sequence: TGTGCCAGCAGCCAAGATGATCCCGGGACTCCTAGCACCTATGAGCAGTTCTTC.

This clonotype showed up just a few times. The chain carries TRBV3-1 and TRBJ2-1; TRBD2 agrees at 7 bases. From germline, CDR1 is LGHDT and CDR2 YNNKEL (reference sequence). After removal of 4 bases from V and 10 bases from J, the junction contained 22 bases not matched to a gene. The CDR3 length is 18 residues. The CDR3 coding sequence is TGTGCCAGCAGCCGCTCCCCTATGGTAGCGGGCAAGAGTAGGGAGCAGTTCTTC. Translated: CASSRSPMVAGKSREQFF.

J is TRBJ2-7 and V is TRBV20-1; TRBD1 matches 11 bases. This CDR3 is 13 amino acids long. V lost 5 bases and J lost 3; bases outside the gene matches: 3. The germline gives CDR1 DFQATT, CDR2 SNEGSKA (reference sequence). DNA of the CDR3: TGCAGTGCTTGGGACAGGGGGATCTACGAGCAGTACTTC. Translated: CSAWDRGIYEQYF.

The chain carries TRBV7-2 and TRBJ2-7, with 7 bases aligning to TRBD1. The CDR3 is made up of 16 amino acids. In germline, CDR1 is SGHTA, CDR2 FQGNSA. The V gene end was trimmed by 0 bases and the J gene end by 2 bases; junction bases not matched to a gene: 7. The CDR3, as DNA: TGTGCCAGCAGCTTAGCGGTTGGGACAGCCACCTACGAGCAGTACTTC. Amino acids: CASSLAVGTATYEQYF. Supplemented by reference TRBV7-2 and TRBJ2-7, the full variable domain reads GAGVSQSPSNKVTEKGKDVELRCDPISGHTALYWYRQSLGQGLEFLIYFQGNSAPDKSGLPSDRFSAERTGGSVSTLTIQRTQQEDSAVYLCASSLAVGTATYEQYFGPGTRLTVT.